Listed below are T cell receptor beta chains from one sample, sequenced in a study of blood T cell repertoires in COVID-19. Some clones are missing from TCRdb's copy, which holds only in-frame ones; the method was immunoSEQ multiplex PCR. The repertoire holds approximately 110,000 clones, with about 79% as singletons. The sequenced material came from peripheral blood. The receptors were gathered from a woman of 80 years or more with active or convalescent COVID-19. Both conserved end residues are part of each CDR3. A D gene is named only where the DNA matches it firmly.

j_call d_call v_call cdr3_aa
TRBJ2-7 . TRBV28 CASTTGLRDEQYF
TRBJ2-5 TRBD2 TRBV24-1 CATSDRLAGGGETQYF
TRBJ2-3 TRBD2 TRBV10-3 CATERERGADTQYF
TRBJ1-1 . TRBV2 CASSVGARGTEAFF
TRBJ2-2 TRBD2 TRBV2 CASSQTSGYTGELFF
TRBJ2-6 . TRBV5-8 CASSHRQVANAVLTF
TRBJ2-1 TRBD2 TRBV27 CASSFLAGGPGGNEQFF
TRBJ2-1 TRBD1 TRBV5-1 CASSTTGDRGNEQFF
TRBJ2-7 TRBD2 TRBV5-1 CASSLVALAGSYEQYF
TRBJ1-5 TRBD1 TRBV19 CARTLDRDRDSNQPQHF
TRBJ2-7 TRBD2 TRBV11-2 CASSPSGRVNEQYF
TRBJ1-4 TRBD1 TRBV27 CASSLLSGGVEKLFF
TRBJ1-2 TRBD1 TRBV6-5 CASNDEQGGGYTF
TRBJ1-4 . TRBV2 CASSESPRFREKLFF
TRBJ2-2 TRBD2 TRBV11-3 CASSSSSGSDTGELFF
TRBJ2-1 TRBD2 TRBV10-3 CAISEGAGSYNEQFF
TRBJ1-5 . TRBV30 CAWSSQDNQPQHF
TRBJ1-5 . TRBV28 CASSLLDSKEPQHF
TRBJ2-3 TRBD2 TRBV5-4 CASSLGSGVGRDTQYF
TRBJ1-4 . TRBV19 CASGQLRNEKLFF
TRBJ1-2 . TRBV28 CASSLGRASNGYTF
TRBJ1-5 . TRBV28 CASRTPGAGNQPQHF
TRBJ2-5 TRBD1 TRBV2 CASSPHDRGEETQYF
TRBJ2-3 TRBD1 TRBV9 CASSTGGSRVADTQYF
TRBJ1-5 . TRBV18 CASSQGVEQPQHF
TRBJ1-2 TRBD1 TRBV2 CATTVGTGHGYTF
TRBJ2-7 . TRBV5-4 CASSGPGLGSYEQYF
TRBJ1-1 . TRBV5-6 CASSLSPRAGTEAFF
TRBJ2-2 . TRBV7-9 CASSGYLELFF
TRBJ2-7 . TRBV18 CASSPGTASYEQYF
TRBJ2-1 TRBD2 TRBV7-2 CASSLVTSGSGEQFF
TRBJ1-2 . TRBV27 CASSLSVQPIPPYYGYTF
TRBJ2-3 . TRBV2 CASSDVGSGTDTQYF
TRBJ1-2 TRBD1 TRBV7-2 CASSPGGRYGYTF
TRBJ2-5 TRBD2 TRBV28 CASSPGLAGGGETQYF